This T cell receptor (beta chain) was found in a study of cytomegalovirus exposure and HLA in healthy donors. This clone turned up a few times. Its antigen is still unknown. CDR3 length: 13 residues. Germline CDR1 reads SGHDT; CDR2 reads YYEEEE. PCR used 60 Vbeta primers and 13 Jbeta primers. In the original processing: Counted up in a later analysis, unique TCR beta chains came to some 80 million, with roughly 11 million shared. Sequencing was performed with immunoSEQ multiplex PCR; in TCRdb, only in-frame clones are kept and a portion is missing. Clone size and the V and J calls come from that table; the DNA yielded D and trimming. The sample yields about 110,000 clones, approximately 76% seen once. The study's findings and limits: Earlier analysis found most TCR beta V segments productive about 90% or about 30% of the time. Researchers catalogued about 160 TCR beta chains as cytomegalovirus-associated. In a later analysis, DRB1 alleles had the most associated TCRs; HLA-C alleles the fewest.

V usage is TRBV5-6 and J usage is TRBJ2-5; D call uncertain. The J call may be mistaken, given a closer DNA end match to TRBJ2-7. The sample consisted of PBMCs. The source is a man aged 40-49 years in good health and CMV-seronegative. This CDR3 is CASSSPHLYEQYF. CDR3 DNA: TGTGCCAGCAGCTCCCCGCATCTCTACGAGCAGTACTTC.